Each of the 2 T cell receptor beta chains below was sequenced from the same sample in a study of radiotherapy plus CTLA-4 blockade in lung cancer. Assay used: immunoSEQ multiplex PCR; TCRdb lists only in-frame clones, some missing. In the table there are tens of thousands of clones, roughly 76% of which are singletons. Sequencing was performed on peripheral blood, taken from a patient treated with radiotherapy plus ipilimumab. The receptors stem from a human donor with non-small cell lung cancer who had stable disease on radiotherapy plus ipilimumab.

The chain employs TRBV6-5 and TRBJ1-4; D gene unclear. Trimming cost V 5 bases and J 5 bases, with 9 bases left between them. There are 13 residues in the CDR3. CDR1 and CDR2 (germline): MNHEY, SVGAGI. This chain's CDR3 is CASSALRNEKLFF. Here the CDR3 DNA reads TGTGCCAGCAGTGCGTTGCGGAATGAAAAACTGTTTTTT.

This chain links TRBV19 with TRBJ1-4; the D gene is possibly TRBD1 (6 bases). V was pared by 7 bases and J by 3 bases, with 9 bases between. The CDR3 is 13 residues long. Germline V CDR1 and CDR2: LNHDA, SQIVND (reference sequence). CDR3 sequence: CASKDRPNEKLFF. Written as DNA, the CDR3 is TGTGCCAGTAAGGACAGACCTAATGAAAAACTGTTTTTT.